These 10 T cell receptor beta chains were sequenced from one sample in a study of blood T cell repertoires in COVID-19. Sequenced by immunoSEQ multiplex PCR; TCRdb stores in-frame clones only, minus some. The data show more than 150,000 clones, around 86% seen once. Material for sequencing was peripheral blood. These receptors all stem from a man in his sixties or seventies who had recovered from COVID-19.

This clone was detected once. V gene TRBV18 combines with J gene TRBJ1-5, with 8 bases fitting TRBD1. There are 14 residues in the CDR3. J lost 7 bases, V lost 3 bases, and 5 bases had no gene match. Germline values: CDR1 KGHSH, CDR2 LQKENI. The CDR3 nucleotides are TGTGCCAGCTCACCGACAGGGGAGCAACAGCCCCAGCATTTT. Protein product: CASSPTGEQQPQHF.

The CDR3 is CASRRDREGYEQYF. The CDR3 bases are TGTGCCAGCAGGAGGGACAGGGAGGGTTACGAGCAGTACTTC. The chain links TRBV2 to TRBJ2-7, with 9 bases aligning to TRBD1. This CDR3 is 14 amino acids long. Trimming at V came to 6 bases and at J to 4 bases, leaving 7 bases not matched to a gene. Germline V gene lookup returns CDR1 SNHLY and CDR2 FYNNEI. The variable domain in full, with the rest retrieved from reference TRBV2 and TRBJ2-7, is EPEVTQTPSHQVTQMGQEVILRCVPISNHLYFYWYRQILGQKVEFLVSFYNNEISEKSEIFDDQFSVERPDGSNFTLKIRSTKLEDSAMYFCASRRDREGYEQYFGPGTRLTVT.

This chain joins TRBV4-1 and TRBJ1-4, with D maybe TRBD1 (5 bases). The CDR3 is made up of 14 amino acids. CDR1 and CDR2 from the germline V gene are MGHRA and YSYEKL. Trimming cost V 0 bases and J 5 bases, with 7 bases left between them. The CDR3 loop is CASSQDQGNEKLFF. The CDR3 nucleotides are TGCGCCAGCAGCCAAGATCAGGGAAATGAAAAACTGTTTTTT.

DNA of the CDR3: TGTGCCAGCAGCCTGGACAGGGGCAACACTGAAGCTTTCTTT. Protein: CASSLDRGNTEAFF. This chain uses TRBV6-5 with TRBJ1-1; 9 nucleotides line up with TRBD1. J gave up 2 bases and V 6 bases, and 4 bases lay outside the gene matches. Germline V gene lookup returns CDR1 MNHEY and CDR2 SVGAGI. This CDR3 contains 14 residues.

This clone was detected once. The chain joins TRBV5-1 to TRBJ1-4, with TRBD1 as a possible D gene (6 bases). From germline, CDR1 is SGHRS and CDR2 YFSETQ. The CDR3 spans 14 residues. The V gene lost 4 bases and the J gene lost 8 bases, with 15 bases spanning the gap. The DNA for the CDR3 is TGCGCCAGCAGCGCCACAGGGAGGGGGGAAAAACTGTTTTTT. This encodes CASSATGRGEKLFF. The complete variable domain, with remaining parts taken from reference TRBV5-1 and TRBJ1-4, reads KAGVTQTPRYLIKTRGQQVTLSCSPISGHRSVSWYQQTPGQGLQFLFEYFSETQRNKGNFPGRFSGRQFSNSRSEMNVSTLELGDSALYLCASSATGRGEKLFFGSGTQLSVL.

The gene calls are TRBV19 and TRBJ2-7; 7 nucleotides align to TRBD1. Germline V gene sequence: CDR1 LNHDA, CDR2 SQIVND (reference sequence). This CDR3 is built from 18 residues. The V segment lost 5 bases and the J segment 0 bases; nucleotides outside the gene matches: 16. This CDR3 reads CASSPRLLRQGSSYEQYF. The CDR3 DNA reads as TGTGCCAGTAGTCCCAGACTCCTAAGACAGGGAAGCTCCTACGAGCAGTACTTC. Based on the CDR3 plus reference TRBV19 and TRBJ2-7, the full variable domain is DGGITQSPKYLFRKEGQNVTLSCEQNLNHDAMYWYRQDPGQGLRLIYYSQIVNDFQKGDIAEGYSVSREKKESFPLTVTSAQKNPTAFYLCASSPRLLRQGSSYEQYFGPGTRLTVT.

The chain employs TRBV19 and TRBJ1-4; 10 bases agree with TRBD1. CDR3 length equals 13 residues. Per the germline V gene, CDR1 is LNHDA and CDR2 is SQIVND (reference sequence). Trimming removed 5 bases from V and 8 bases from J; junction bases left unmatched: 2. The CDR3 DNA sequence: TGTGCCAGTAGTCGACAGGGGGCAGAAAAACTGTTTTTT. Translation: CASSRQGAEKLFF. Combining the CDR3 with reference TRBV19 and TRBJ1-4 gives the whole variable domain DGGITQSPKYLFRKEGQNVTLSCEQNLNHDAMYWYRQDPGQGLRLIYYSQIVNDFQKGDIAEGYSVSREKKESFPLTVTSAQKNPTAFYLCASSRQGAEKLFFGSGTQLSVL.

Note on this clone: A junction end diverges from the germline sequence, so it may reflect a read error. V is TRBV7-2 and J is TRBJ2-3; 9 bases agree with TRBD1. Germline loops: CDR1 SGHTA, CDR2 FQGNSA. The CDR3 is made up of 14 amino acids. CDR3 DNA sequence: TGTGCCAGCACCTTAGGACAGGGGAGTGATGCGCAGTATTTT. This encodes CASTLGQGSDAQYF.

The chain combines TRBV27 with TRBJ1-1; 9 nucleotides agree with TRBD1. V dropped 5 bases and J dropped 8; count of bases not matched to a gene: 6. This CDR3 comprises 13 residues. From germline, CDR1 is MNHEY and CDR2 SMNVEV (reference sequence). In nucleotides, the CDR3 is TGTGCCAGCAGTCCCCCCGGGACAGGGGAAGCTTTCTTT. Encoded protein: CASSPPGTGEAFF.

This clone was counted between two and nine times. The rearrangement uses TRBV2 and TRBJ1-4; 7 bases agree with TRBD1. V was clipped by 10 bases and J by 4 bases; unmatched bases: 3. The CDR3 runs 12 residues. Germline loops: CDR1 SNHLY, CDR2 FYNNEI. The chain's CDR3 is CATTGNNEKLFF. The CDR3 bases are TGTGCCACGACAGGGAATAATGAAAAACTGTTTTTT.